The entry below describes one T cell receptor (beta chain). Source study methods: For nucleated cells, counts were estimated from reference gene primer amplification. TCRdb keeps only in-frame clones here, not all; method: immunoSEQ multiplex PCR. That table gives V, J and clone size, and the DNA gave D and trimming. The table lists about 140,000 clones, 79% of them singletons. Germline CDR1 SEHNR, CDR2 FQNEAQ (reference sequence). V trimming: 4 bases; J trimming: 4 bases; junction bases outside the gene matches: 3. CDR3 length: 14 amino acids. This entry belongs to a study of blood T cell repertoires in COVID-19. Whole-study context: In each case, the material was cDNA or gDNA derived from T cells, B-cell-depleted T cells, or PBMCs.

The sequenced sample consisted of peripheral blood. The V call is TRBV7-9, the J call TRBJ1-4, with 7 bases that match TRBD1. The TCR comes from a man aged 55 to 70 with acute or convalescent COVID-19. DNA of the CDR3: TGTGCCAGCAGCTCGGGACAGTATAATGAAAAACTGTTTTTT. This translates into CASSSGQYNEKLFF. Full variable domain (remainder filled in from reference TRBV7-9 and TRBJ1-4): DTGVSQNPRHKITKRGQNVTFRCDPISEHNRLYWYRQTLGQGPEFLTYFQNEAQLEKSRLLSDRFSAERPKGSFSTLEIQRTEQGDSAMYLCASSSGQYNEKLFFGSGTQLSVL.